Below, 10 T cell receptor beta chains from the same sample are listed, as sequenced in a study of identical twins. Via MiXCR, TCRdb re-called the 5' RACE reads, giving one row per CDR3 protein. The table lists approximately 890,000 distinct CDR3 sequences, roughly an eighth of them singletons. The same sample was also used in a study of yellow fever vaccine responses in identical twins.

Sequenced material: PBMCs. Receptors were obtained from a young woman in good health.

This clonotype came up many times. As DNA, the CDR3 is TGCAGTGCAACGGACTCCACATATGGGCCCCAGCATTTT. It encodes CSATDSTYGPQHF. V is TRBV20-1 and J is TRBJ1-5, with D unresolved. V lost 6 bases and J 9 bases, leaving 18 bases between the germline ends. Germline values: CDR1 DFQATT, CDR2 SNEGSKA (reference sequence). The CDR3 is 13 residues long.

This clonotype was counted only a few times. This chain links TRBV4-1 with TRBJ2-7; D is perhaps TRBD2 (6 bases). V was clipped by 0 bases and J by 5 bases, with 20 bases between them. Germline lookup yields CDR1 MGHRA and CDR2 YSYEKL. CDR3 length: 17 amino acids. CDR3: CASSQDYAGKVWDEQYV. The CDR3, as DNA: TGCGCCAGCAGCCAAGATTACGCGGGGAAAGTTTGGGACGAGCAGTACGTC.

This clonotype was found once. Compared with germline, one end of the junction differs, possibly owing to a read error. The V gene is TRBV20-1, the J gene TRBJ2-3; possibly TRBD2 for D (6 bases). This CDR3 has 15 residues. The V gene's germline CDR1 is DFQATT and CDR2 SNEGSKA (reference sequence). As DNA, the CDR3 is TGCGGTGCTAGTGGCATAGCGGACTCAATGGATACGCAGTATTTT. Protein product: CGASGIADSMDTQYF.

A few counts support this clonotype. This chain uses TRBV7-2 with TRBJ2-3; 11 bases match TRBD2. Germline V gene data show CDR1 as SGHTA and CDR2 as FQGNSA. Trimming removed 4 bases from V and 5 bases from J; junction bases left unmatched: 11. The CDR3 spans 17 residues. CDR3 sequence: CASSSISGGAIGDTQYF. CDR3 nucleotide sequence: TGTGCCAGCAGCTCGATTAGCGGGGGGGCCATAGGAGATACGCAGTATTTT.

The chain employs TRBV6-2 or TRBV6-3 and TRBJ2-2; 8 bases line up with TRBD2. Germline V gene lookup returns CDR1 MNHEY and CDR2 SVGEGT. With V trimmed by 10 bases and J by 2 bases, 12 bases remained unmatched. The CDR3 has 16 residues. In DNA, the CDR3 is TGTGCCACGACGCCGATTAGCGGGACCAACACCGGGGAGCTGTTTTTT. Amino acids: CATTPISGTNTGELFF.

This clonotype has more than one count but fewer than ten. This chain links TRBV28 with TRBJ2-5; 7 positions agree with TRBD2. Trimming removed 6 bases from V and 8 bases from J; junction bases left unmatched: 15. Germline V gene lookup returns CDR1 MDHEN and CDR2 SYDVKM. The CDR3 loop spans 15 amino acids. The DNA of the CDR3 is TGTGCCAGCAGACGACGAAGTGGCGGGAGCGTAACCCAGTACTTC. This gives the protein CASRRRSGGSVTQYF. Combining the CDR3 with reference TRBV28 and TRBJ2-5 gives the whole variable domain DVKVTQSSRYLVKRTGEKVFLECVQDMDHENMFWYRQDPGLGLRLIYFSYDVKMKEKGDIPEGYSVSREKKERFSLILESASTNQTSMYLCASRRRSGGSVTQYFGPGTRLLVL.

The chain links TRBV7-9 to TRBJ2-3; maybe TRBD2 (5 bases). Deletions cut 8 bases from V and 8 bases from J, with 23 bases between. The CDR3 is 15 residues long. Per the germline V gene, CDR1 is SEHNR and CDR2 is FQNEAQ (reference sequence). The CDR3 reads CASGIASGHPGTQYF. Written as DNA, the CDR3 is TGTGCCAGCGGTATTGCCAGCGGCCACCCGGGTACGCAGTATTTT.

The chain is built from TRBV2 and TRBJ2-1; 8 bases are a match to TRBD2. V lost 8 bases and J lost 7; bases outside the gene matches: 7. The CDR3 length is 13 residues. Germline V gene sequence: CDR1 SNHLY, CDR2 FYNNEI. CDR3 bases: TGTGCCAGCTACGGGGGGGCGTGGAATGAGCAGTTCTTC. The encoded protein is CASYGGAWNEQFF.

V usage is TRBV6-5 and J usage is TRBJ2-5; the D gene is possibly TRBD1 (5 bases). The CDR3 runs to 15 residues. Trimming stripped 0 bases from V and 8 bases from J, with 16 bases between. CDR1 and CDR2 (germline): MNHEY, SVGAGI. CDR3 sequence: CASSYSRQGVPTQYF. In DNA form, the CDR3 reads TGTGCCAGCAGTTACTCGAGGCAGGGTGTTCCCACCCAGTACTTC.

This clonotype was seen more than once but under ten times. The chain combines TRBV27 with TRBJ2-7, with D perhaps being TRBD1 or TRBD2 (5 bases each). This CDR3 has 15 amino acids. Germline values: CDR1 MNHEY, CDR2 SMNVEV (reference sequence). V was shortened by 2 bases and J by 5 bases, with 16 bases between the two germline ends. The CDR3 coding sequence is TGTGCCAGCAGTTTAAGTGGGACGCCGGTTAACGAGCAGTACTTC. Its protein product is CASSLSGTPVNEQYF.